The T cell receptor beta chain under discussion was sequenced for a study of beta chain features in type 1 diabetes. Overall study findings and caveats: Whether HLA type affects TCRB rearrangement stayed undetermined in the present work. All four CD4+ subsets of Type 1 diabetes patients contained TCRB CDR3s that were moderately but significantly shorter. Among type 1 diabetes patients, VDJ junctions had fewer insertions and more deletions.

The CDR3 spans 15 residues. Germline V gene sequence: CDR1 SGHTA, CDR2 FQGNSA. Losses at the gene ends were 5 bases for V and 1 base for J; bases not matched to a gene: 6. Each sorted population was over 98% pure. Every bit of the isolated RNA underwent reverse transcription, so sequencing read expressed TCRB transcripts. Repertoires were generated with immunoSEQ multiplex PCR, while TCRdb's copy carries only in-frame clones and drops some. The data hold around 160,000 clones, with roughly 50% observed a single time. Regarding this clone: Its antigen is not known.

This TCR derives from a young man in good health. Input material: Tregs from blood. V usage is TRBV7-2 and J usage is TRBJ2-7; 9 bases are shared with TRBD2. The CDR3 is CASSRGRAISYEQYF. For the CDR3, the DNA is TGTGCCAGCAGCCGCGGGAGGGCCATATCCTACGAGCAGTACTTC.